These 12 T cell receptor beta chains were sequenced from one sample in a study of cytomegalovirus exposure and HLA in healthy donors. The study ran its PCR with 60 Vbeta and 13 Jbeta primers. Profiling relied on immunoSEQ multiplex PCR, and the TCRdb table lists in-frame clones only, not all of them. The table lists 95,000 to 100,000 clones, roughly 82% of them singletons. Sequencing was carried out using PBMCs. Source of these receptors: a man aged 50 or older in good health and CMV-seronegative.

This chain uses TRBV5-1 with TRBJ2-1; D not certain. V was trimmed by 4 bases and J by 2 bases, leaving 10 bases between them. The germline gives CDR1 SGHRS, CDR2 YFSETQ. CDR3 length: 14 residues. The chain's CDR3 is CASSIDGAYNEQFF. DNA for the CDR3: TGCGCCAGCAGCATCGACGGAGCCTACAATGAGCAGTTCTTC.

V is TRBV5-4 and J is TRBJ2-2, with D possibly being TRBD2 (5 bases). Trimming took 4 bases from V and 5 from J, leaving 15 bases between them. CDR3 length equals 15 residues. Germline V gene data show CDR1 as SGHNT and CDR2 as YYREEE (reference sequence). The CDR3 spells CASSPDPGWTGELFF. The CDR3 DNA is TGTGCCAGCAGCCCCGATCCGGGGTGGACCGGGGAGCTGTTTTTT.

The rearrangement links TRBV7-9 to TRBJ2-1, with 9 bases lining up with TRBD1. Germline V lookup: CDR1 SEHNR, CDR2 FQNEAQ (reference sequence). The CDR3 runs to 14 residues. V trimming: 1 base; J trimming: 8 bases; junction bases outside the gene matches: 3. CDR3 amino acids: CASSLDRGPDEQFF. Here the CDR3 DNA reads TGTGCCAGCAGCTTAGACAGGGGGCCGGATGAGCAGTTCTTC.

The chain combines TRBV27 with TRBJ2-5, with TRBD1 matching over 8 bases. The J call is uncertain, as TRBJ2-7 better fits the DNA end. Germline CDR1 is MNHEY and CDR2 is SMNVEV (reference sequence). The length of the CDR3 is 16 residues. CDR3 bases: TGTGCCAGCAGTTTGTTCAGGGGGGACAGGATGTCCGAGCAGTACTTC. Its protein is CASSLFRGDRMSEQYF.

The chain carries TRBV7-2 and TRBJ2-5; 7 nucleotides agree with TRBD2. CDR3 length: 14 residues. The V gene's germline CDR1 is SGHTA and CDR2 FQGNSA. V shed 5 bases, J shed 1 base, and the junction held 4 bases outside the gene matches. The CDR3 sequence is CASSRTSAQETQYF. For the CDR3, the DNA is TGTGCCAGCAGCCGCACTAGCGCCCAAGAGACCCAGTACTTC.

The genes are TRBV7-3 and TRBJ2-1, with 7 bases that match TRBD1. The CDR3 consists of 14 residues. Germline V gene data show CDR1 as SGHTA and CDR2 as FQGTGA. Trimming took 5 bases from V and 9 from J; bases not matched to a gene: 10. The CDR3 DNA sequence: TGTGCCAGCAGCCCCACCAGGGGGATCAGTGAGCAGTTCTTC. It yields the protein CASSPTRGISEQFF.

The rearrangement uses TRBV7-3 and TRBJ2-3, with D possibly being TRBD1 (6 bases). The V end lost 4 bases, the J end lost 0 bases, and 8 bases lay between the germline ends. Germline V gene data show CDR1 as SGHTA and CDR2 as FQGTGA. The CDR3 runs 14 residues. CDR3 region: CASSSGHSTDTQYF. For the CDR3, the DNA is TGTGCCAGCAGCTCGGGACACAGCACAGATACGCAGTATTTT.

This chain connects TRBV7-9 to TRBJ2-4, with TRBD2 matching over 7 bases. CDR1 and CDR2 (germline): SEHNR, FQNEAQ (reference sequence). V lost 5 bases to trimming and J lost 6 bases; unmatched junction nucleotides: 13. The CDR3 covers 16 residues. CDR3 residues: CASSPEVGTGGNIQYF. DNA for the CDR3: TGTGCCAGCAGCCCCGAGGTGGGGACGGGGGGAAACATTCAGTACTTC.

J is TRBJ2-3 and V is TRBV5-4; 7 bases fit TRBD1. This CDR3 region has 14 residues. Trimming cost V 4 bases and J 1 base; bases outside gene matches: 3. Germline V CDR1 and CDR2: SGHNT, YYREEE (reference sequence). The CDR3, as DNA: TGTGCCAGCAGCCGACAGGGAGGCACAGATACGCAGTATTTT. This encodes CASSRQGGTDTQYF.

This clone was seen more than once but under ten times. The V and J genes are TRBV5-1 and TRBJ1-1, with D maybe TRBD1 (6 bases). Trimming removed 0 bases at V and 4 bases at J, with 13 bases between. This CDR3 is built from 15 residues. Per the germline V gene, CDR1 is SGHRS and CDR2 is YFSETQ. As DNA, the CDR3 is TGCGCCAGCAGCTTGGTTCGCGGACAGTCCACTGAAGCTTTCTTT. Translated, it gives CASSLVRGQSTEAFF.

CDR3 residues: CASLPRTSGSTDTQYF. CDR3 in DNA: TGTGCCAGCCTTCCCCGAACTAGCGGGAGCACAGATACGCAGTATTTT. The V gene is TRBV6-6, the J gene TRBJ2-3; 9 nucleotides line up with TRBD2. Germline V gene data show CDR1 as MNHNY and CDR2 as SVGAGI (reference sequence). After removal of 8 bases from V and 0 bases from J, the junction contained 9 bases not matched to a gene. The CDR3 sequence is 16 residues long.

This clone appeared once. The chain recombines TRBV6-1 with TRBJ2-1, with D maybe TRBD2 (6 bases). Germline V gives CDR1 MNHNS, CDR2 SASEGT. The CDR3 consists of 15 residues. The V and J ends lost 8 bases and 5 bases respectively, with 19 bases between them. CDR3 loop: CASRKSSVENNEQFF. The CDR3 DNA sequence: TGTGCCAGCCGAAAGTCTAGCGTGGAAAACAATGAGCAGTTCTTC.